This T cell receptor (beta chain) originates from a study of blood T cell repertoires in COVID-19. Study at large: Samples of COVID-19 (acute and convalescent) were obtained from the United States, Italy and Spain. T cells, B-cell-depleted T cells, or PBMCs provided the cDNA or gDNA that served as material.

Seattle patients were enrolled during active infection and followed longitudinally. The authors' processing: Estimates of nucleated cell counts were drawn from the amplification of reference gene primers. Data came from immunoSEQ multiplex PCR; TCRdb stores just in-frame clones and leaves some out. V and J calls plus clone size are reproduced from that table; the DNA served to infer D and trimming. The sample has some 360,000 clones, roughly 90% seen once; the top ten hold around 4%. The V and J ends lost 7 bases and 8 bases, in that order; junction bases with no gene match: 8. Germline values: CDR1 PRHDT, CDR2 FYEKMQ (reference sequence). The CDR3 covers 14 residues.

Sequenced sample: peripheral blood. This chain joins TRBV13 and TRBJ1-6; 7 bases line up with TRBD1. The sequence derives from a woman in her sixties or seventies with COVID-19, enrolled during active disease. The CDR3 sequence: CASTVRTGHSPLHF. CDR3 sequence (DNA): TGTGCCAGCACCGTCCGGACAGGACATTCACCCCTCCACTTT.